The next 22 T cell receptor beta chains were all read from a single sample in a study of CD8 T cells in ankylosing spondylitis. From the 5' RACE reads, TCRdb called clonotypes with MiXCR, one entry per CDR3 protein. The sample yields 190,000 or so distinct CDR3 sequences, about 13% seen once. Material for sequencing was blood, either unsorted or a sorted T cell fraction (not recorded which). These receptors all stem from a male donor with ankylosing spondylitis or in good health (not recorded which).

A few counts support this clonotype. This chain connects TRBV27 to TRBJ2-1; D gene uncertain. The V end lost 8 bases, the J end lost 0 bases, and 11 bases lay between the germline ends. This CDR3 comprises 14 residues. Germline V lookup: CDR1 MNHEY, CDR2 SMNVEV (reference sequence). The CDR3 sequence: CASGRRSSYNEQFF. CDR3 nucleotide sequence: TGTGCCAGCGGACGGCGGAGCTCCTACAATGAGCAGTTCTTC.

This sequence joins TRBV9 and TRBJ2-6; D gene uncertain. The CDR3 runs 16 residues. Germline V gene lookup returns CDR1 SGDLS and CDR2 YYNGEE. V was trimmed by 0 bases and J by 2 bases, leaving 9 bases between them. The CDR3 DNA reads as TGTGCCAGCAGCGTAGTGAGCGTTGCTGGGGCCAACGTCCTGACTTTC. Translated, it gives CASSVVSVAGANVLTF.

J is TRBJ2-3 and V is TRBV4-1; 11 bases match TRBD1. J lost 5 bases, V lost 4 bases, and 8 bases had no gene match. Germline assignment: CDR1 MGHRA and CDR2 YSYEKL. This CDR3 is 16 amino acids long. The CDR3 DNA sequence: TGCGCCAGCAGCCTATACGGACAGGGGGCAGGAGATACGCAGTATTTT. The encoded protein is CASSLYGQGAGDTQYF.

The gene calls are TRBV27 and TRBJ2-1; TRBD1 matches at 12 bases. V trimming: 6 bases; J trimming: 6 bases; junction bases outside the gene matches: 6. The germline V gene has CDR1 MNHEY and CDR2 SMNVEV (reference sequence). This CDR3 is 15 amino acids long. This CDR3 reads CASRLGQGAGNEQFF. CDR3 sequence (DNA): TGTGCCAGCAGACTGGGACAGGGGGCCGGCAATGAGCAGTTCTTC.

The rearrangement uses TRBV6-1 and TRBJ2-7, with D unclear. Trimming pared 4 bases from V and 6 bases from J, leaving 7 bases between. The CDR3 extends over 11 amino acids. From germline, CDR1 is MNHNS and CDR2 SASEGT. CDR3 protein: CASSAEAEQYF. CDR3 in DNA: TGTGCCAGCAGTGCTGAAGCCGAGCAGTACTTC.

The chain carries TRBV11-2 and TRBJ2-5; 7 bases line up with TRBD2. Unmatched junction bases numbered 9, after V lost 3 bases and J lost 2 bases. Germline V gene sequence: CDR1 SGHAT, CDR2 FQNNGV. CDR3 length: 16 residues. The CDR3 DNA follows: TGTGCCAGCAGCTTTTTTTGGGGGGGGGGTCAAGAGACCCAGTACTTC. The encoded protein is CASSFFWGGGQETQYF.

This chain uses TRBV29-1 with TRBJ2-7, with TRBD2 identical over 9 bases. The trim removed 2 bases at V and 8 bases at J, leaving 13 bases unmatched. Germline lookup yields CDR1 SQVTM and CDR2 ANQGSEA. This CDR3 contains 15 residues. The CDR3 DNA is TGCAGCGTTGAACAGAGCGGGAGGCCATATCGGCAGCAGTACTTC. Translated, it gives CSVEQSGRPYRQQYF.

The rearrangement joins TRBV3-1 to TRBJ1-2; no definite D call. This CDR3 spans 18 amino acids. Trimming removed 1 base from V and 4 bases from J, with 22 bases in between. Per germline, CDR1 LGHDT and CDR2 YNNKEL (reference sequence). The CDR3 DNA reads as TGTGCCAGCAGCCAAGGCCTAGGGCTGCCCGACGCCTTCTATGGCTACACCTTC. It translates to CASSQGLGLPDAFYGYTF.

With respect to this clonotype: A read error is possible here, since a much larger clone lies one base away. The chain is built from TRBV24-1 and TRBJ2-2; possibly TRBD2 for D (5 bases). Germline values: CDR1 KGHDR, CDR2 SFDVKD. There are 14 residues in the CDR3. Trimming shortened V by 3 bases and J by 4 bases, and 8 bases separated the two germline ends. The CDR3 loop is CATSDGLSTGELFF. Here the CDR3 DNA reads TGTGCCACCAGTGATGGACTGAGCACCGGGGAGCTGTTTTTT.

This clonotype has more than one count but fewer than ten. The chain joins TRBV21-1 to TRBJ1-6. TRBV21-1 is termed a pseudogene. This CDR3 spans 17 amino acids. The CDR3 is CASSKLSRAPYNSPLHF. The CDR3 bases are TGTGCCAGCAGCAAGTTATCTCGGGCCCCATATAATTCACCCCTCCACTTT.

This clonotype was observed many times. The chain carries TRBV25-1 and TRBJ2-3; the D gene is possibly TRBD1 (6 bases). CDR1 is MGHDK and CDR2 is SYGVNS in the germline V gene. The CDR3 spans 14 residues. The V and J ends lost 3 bases and 4 bases respectively, with 11 bases between them. The CDR3 region is CASSEGAGADTQYF. The CDR3 nucleotides read TGTGCCAGCAGTGAGGGGGCTGGAGCAGATACGCAGTATTTT.

This clonotype was seen a handful of times. The V and J genes are TRBV29-1 and TRBJ1-2, with no clear D. Germline V gene lookup returns CDR1 SQVTM and CDR2 ANQGSEA. The CDR3 is 11 residues long. With 4 bases removed from V and 6 bases from J, the gap between germline ends came to 9 bases. CDR3 protein: CSVVGSDGYTF. In nucleotides, the CDR3 is TGCAGCGTTGTGGGGTCCGATGGCTACACCTTC.

This clonotype was counted a few times. The rearrangement uses TRBV7-9 and TRBJ1-1; maybe TRBD1 (6 bases). The V end lost 2 bases, the J end lost 11 bases, and 15 bases lay between the germline ends. Germline CDR1 SEHNR, CDR2 FQNEAQ (reference sequence). This CDR3 region has 13 residues. The CDR3 sequence: CASSLKGETEAFF. The CDR3 coding sequence is TGTGCCAGCAGCTTAAAGGGGGAGACAGAGGCTTTCTTT.

The V and J genes are TRBV27 and TRBJ1-1; D might be TRBD1 (5 bases). Trimming took off 8 bases at V and 1 base at J, with 8 bases between the two ends. The V gene's germline CDR1 is MNHEY and CDR2 SMNVEV (reference sequence). The CDR3 has 12 residues. CDR3 nucleotide sequence: TGTGCCAGCCACGGGGGGAACACTGAAGCTTTCTTT. Protein sequence: CASHGGNTEAFF.

This clonotype turned up a few times. The rearrangement joins TRBV4-2 to TRBJ2-6, with 7 bases matching TRBD2. The length of the CDR3 is 16 residues. J gave up 0 bases and V 1 base, and 0 bases lay outside the gene matches. CDR1 and CDR2 from the germline V gene are LGHNA and YNFKEQ. CDR3 DNA sequence: TGTGCCAGCAGCCAAGCGGGGGGCTCTGGGGCCAACGTCCTGACTTTC. Residues: CASSQAGGSGANVLTF.

V and J are TRBV3-1 and TRBJ2-1, with 14 bases identical to TRBD2. After removal of 4 bases from V and 5 bases from J, the junction contained 1 base not matched to a gene. The length of the CDR3 is 15 residues. The germline CDR1 and CDR2 sequences are LGHDT and YNNKEL (reference sequence). CDR3 loop: CASSPGLAGDNEQFF. The CDR3, as DNA: TGTGCCAGCAGCCCGGGACTAGCGGGAGACAATGAGCAGTTCTTC.

The gene calls are TRBV6-1 and TRBJ1-6; D call uncertain. Germline loops: CDR1 MNHNS, CDR2 SASEGT. There are 13 residues in the CDR3. The V end was cut by 6 bases, the J end by 10 bases, with 13 bases between. Here the CDR3 DNA reads TGTGCCAGCAGAATGAGGGTGAACTCACCCCTCCACTTT. Residues: CASRMRVNSPLHF.

A few counts support this clonotype. One junction end disagrees with the germline gene, perhaps due to a read error. The chain carries TRBV12-3 or TRBV12-4 and TRBJ2-2; 11 nucleotides line up with TRBD2. The CDR3 runs 16 residues. CDR3 residues: CASSLAGGPGAGELFF. In nucleotides, the CDR3 is TGTGCCAGCAGCTTAGCGGGGGGGCCTGGTGCCGGGGAGCTGTTTTTT.

This clonotype was observed at least ten times. V usage is TRBV25-1 and J usage is TRBJ2-7; unclear D gene. The V end lost 4 bases, the J end lost 4 bases, and 8 bases lay between the germline ends. The CDR3 has 12 amino acids. The germline V gene encodes CDR1 MGHDK and CDR2 SYGVNS. CDR3 region: CASSALGYEQYF. The CDR3 DNA sequence: TGTGCCAGCAGTGCACTTGGTTACGAGCAGTACTTC.

This clonotype was detected only a few times. The chain has TRBV6-1 and TRBJ1-4, with TRBD1 as a possible D gene (5 bases). CDR1 is MNHNS, CDR2 SASEGT, per germline. V lost 2 bases, J lost 15 bases, and 10 bases lay in between. The CDR3 contains 11 residues. Written as DNA, the CDR3 is TGTGCCAGCAGTGAAAGCGGGGCGGTGTTTTTT. Translated: CASSESGAVFF.

The chain recombines TRBV5-1 with TRBJ2-7; either TRBD1 or TRBD2 may supply D (5 bases each). Germline assignment: CDR1 SGHRS and CDR2 YFSETQ. V was clipped by 4 bases and J by 2 bases, with 13 bases between them. The CDR3 contains 14 residues. The chain's CDR3 is CASSVYRDAYEQYF. In DNA form, the CDR3 reads TGCGCCAGCAGCGTCTACCGGGACGCCTACGAGCAGTACTTC. The complete variable domain, with remaining parts taken from reference TRBV5-1 and TRBJ2-7, reads KAGVTQTPRYLIKTRGQQVTLSCSPISGHRSVSWYQQTPGQGLQFLFEYFSETQRNKGNFPGRFSGRQFSNSRSEMNVSTLELGDSALYLCASSVYRDAYEQYFGPGTRLTVT.

This clonotype showed up just a few times. The rearrangement joins TRBV5-1 to TRBJ2-7; 8 positions match TRBD1. CDR1 SGHRS and CDR2 YFSETQ come from the germline V gene. The CDR3 covers 13 residues. Trimming removed 4 bases from V and 6 bases from J; junction bases left unmatched: 6. CDR3 loop: CASSKDRVSEQYF. CDR3 nucleotide sequence: TGCGCCAGCAGCAAGGACAGGGTTTCCGAGCAGTACTTC.